The 18 T cell receptor beta chains given below trace back to one sample, sequenced in a study of CD8 T cells in Susac syndrome (dated by TCRdb to between 2018 and 2021). The library relied on the immunoSEQ multiplex PCR assay. RNA was extracted with the RNeasy kit and about 0.5 to 1 ug was reverse transcribed using random hexamers. TCRdb applied fastp at Q25 and MiXCR to the public reads, then kept only in-frame beta chains. Rows are unified per CDR3 protein, each entry keeping the most common DNA and genes. The sample contains about 240,000 distinct CDR3 sequences, 95% to 97% of them found a single time. The ten largest account for about 0.094% of the sample. The sequenced sample was CD4+ T cells from PBMCs. The receptors shown here come from a human donor with Susac syndrome.

V gene TRBV3-1 combines with J gene TRBJ2-5, with TRBD2 matching over 8 bases. After removal of 4 bases from V and 2 bases from J, the junction contained 6 bases not matched to a gene. Germline V gene lookup returns CDR1 LGHDT and CDR2 YNNKEL (reference sequence). This CDR3 is built from 15 residues. CDR3 protein: CASSPLTSAQETQYF. CDR3 in DNA: TGTGCCAGCAGCCCCTTGACTAGCGCACAAGAGACCCAGTACTTC.

V and J are TRBV12-5 and TRBJ2-6, with TRBD1 matching 12 bases. The trim removed 6 bases at V and 4 bases at J, leaving 7 bases unmatched. Germline CDR1 reads LGHNT; CDR2 reads FRNRAP. The CDR3 has 17 amino acids. The CDR3 nucleotides read TGTGCTAGTGGGCTGGGACAGGGGGCTTCCGGGGCCAACGTCCTGACTTTC. Translating it yields CASGLGQGASGANVLTF.

V and J are TRBV20-1 and TRBJ2-1, with 7 bases fitting TRBD2. CDR3 size: 18 residues. The V segment lost 1 base and the J segment 4 bases; nucleotides outside the gene matches: 16. Germline CDR1 reads DFQATT; CDR2 reads SNEGSKA (reference sequence). The DNA for the CDR3 is TGCAGTGCTAGAGTATCAGGCAGGGTAGCGGGCGCATACAATGAGCAGTTCTTC. Protein: CSARVSGRVAGAYNEQFF.

The rearrangement joins TRBV12-3 or TRBV12-4 to TRBJ2-5; D unresolved. V dropped 7 bases and J dropped 4 bases, with 22 bases sitting between them. The CDR3 consists of 16 residues. The CDR3 spells CASNPTRPLDGETQYF. CDR3 coding DNA: TGTGCCAGCAATCCCACACGGCCCTTAGACGGAGAGACCCAGTACTTC.

The CDR3 sequence: CSVEEREETQYF. Written as DNA, the CDR3 is TGCAGCGTTGAGGAGAGGGAAGAGACCCAGTACTTC. This chain connects TRBV29-1 to TRBJ2-5; maybe TRBD2 (5 bases). V was trimmed by 3 bases and J by 3 bases, leaving 8 bases between them. Germline V gene lookup returns CDR1 SQVTM and CDR2 ANQGSEA. The CDR3 sequence is 12 residues long.

The gene calls are TRBV5-4 and TRBJ2-6; D is ambiguous. Trimming shortened V by 3 bases and J by 0 bases, and 7 bases separated the two germline ends. The CDR3 is 15 amino acids. CDR1 is SGHNT, CDR2 YYREEE, per germline (reference sequence). For the CDR3, the DNA is TGTGCCAGCAGCTACGGTAACTCTGGGGCCAACGTCCTGACTTTC. Its protein product is CASSYGNSGANVLTF.

The chain joins TRBV12-3 or TRBV12-4 to TRBJ1-4, with unresolved D. The CDR3 extends over 15 amino acids. V dropped 6 bases and J dropped 4 bases, with 15 bases sitting between them. The CDR3 DNA reads as TGTGCCAGCAGATTTAGGTTGGGGATTAATGAAAAACTGTTTTTT. This sequence encodes CASRFRLGINEKLFF.

The CDR3 DNA is TGTGCCAGCAGCCTGGACGAAAGCGACACCGGGGAGCTGTTTTTT. Translation gives CASSLDESDTGELFF. The genes are TRBV6-5 and TRBJ2-2, with D unresolved. V lost 6 bases and J lost 3, with 14 bases in between. CDR3 length: 15 amino acids. Germline V lookup: CDR1 MNHEY, CDR2 SVGAGI.

The chain's CDR3 is CSGGTVNIQYF. As DNA, the CDR3 is TGCAGTGGGGGGACAGTAAACATTCAGTACTTC. The rearrangement joins TRBV20-1 to TRBJ2-4, with 7 positions matching TRBD1. This CDR3 is 11 amino acids long. Per the germline V gene, CDR1 is DFQATT and CDR2 is SNEGSKA (reference sequence). The V gene end was trimmed by 7 bases and the J gene end by 6 bases; junction bases not matched to a gene: 3.

This chain joins TRBV20-1 and TRBJ2-1; 13 bases match TRBD2. Trimming took 6 bases from V and 6 from J; bases not matched to a gene: 8. The CDR3 runs to 15 residues. Per the germline V gene, CDR1 is DFQATT and CDR2 is SNEGSKA (reference sequence). The CDR3 bases are TGCAGTGCCCGACTAGCGGGAGGCTTCTCCAATGAGCAGTTCTTC. It codes for CSARLAGGFSNEQFF.

The J gene is TRBJ2-7, the V gene TRBV9; weak D call: TRBD1 (6 bases). Germline V gene sequence: CDR1 SGDLS, CDR2 YYNGEE. The CDR3 is made up of 15 amino acids. The V and J ends lost 4 bases and 2 bases respectively, with 16 bases between them. The CDR3 bases are TGTGCCAGCAGCACCCGGCCAGGGGCCCCCTACGAGCAGTACTTC. It yields the protein CASSTRPGAPYEQYF. The full variable domain, its missing parts supplied by reference TRBV9 and TRBJ2-7, is DSGVTQTPKHLITATGQRVTLRCSPRSGDLSVYWYQQSLDQGLQFLIQYYNGEERAKGNILERFSAQQFPDLHSELNLSSLELGDSALYFCASSTRPGAPYEQYFGPGTRLTVT.

The chain combines TRBV19 with TRBJ2-2; D gene unclear. CDR3 length: 12 amino acids. Trimming took 0 bases from V and 9 from J, leaving 5 bases between them. CDR1 and CDR2 from the germline V gene are LNHDA and SQIVND (reference sequence). Written as DNA, the CDR3 is TGTGCCAGTAGTATAGATCAGAGGGAGCTGTTTTTT. It codes for CASSIDQRELFF.

V and J are TRBV20-1 and TRBJ2-5; TRBD2 matches 9 bases. The CDR3 loop spans 14 amino acids. Unmatched junction bases numbered 6, after V lost 5 bases and J lost 2 bases. CDR1 DFQATT and CDR2 SNEGSKA come from the germline V gene (reference sequence). The CDR3 coding sequence is TGCAGTGCTCTGATAGCGGGAGAGCAAGAGACCCAGTACTTC. Its protein is CSALIAGEQETQYF.

The genes are TRBV2 and TRBJ2-7; TRBD2 is a possible D gene (6 bases). In germline, CDR1 is SNHLY, CDR2 FYNNEI. The ends were cut back, 2 bases at V and 2 bases at J, with 13 bases in the middle. The CDR3 consists of 15 residues. The CDR3 loop is CASSELGTGAYEQYF. As DNA, the CDR3 is TGTGCCAGCAGTGAATTAGGGACTGGAGCCTACGAGCAGTACTTC.

The CDR3 DNA reads TGTGCCAGCAGTGACCGCGGTCAGGGGGTATACGAGCAGTACTTC. This translates into CASSDRGQGVYEQYF. This chain joins TRBV25-1 and TRBJ2-7, with 7 positions matching TRBD1. Trimming removed 3 bases from V and 4 bases from J; junction bases left unmatched: 9. This CDR3 is built from 15 residues. CDR1 is MGHDK and CDR2 is SYGVNS in the germline V gene.

The V and J genes are TRBV6-2 or TRBV6-3 and TRBJ2-1, with TRBD1 matching 7 bases. Germline CDR1 is MNHEY and CDR2 is SVGEGT. The CDR3 totals 16 residues. The V gene end was trimmed by 3 bases and the J gene end by 5 bases; junction bases not matched to a gene: 10. This CDR3 is CASSYARQGAHNEQFF. The CDR3 region has the DNA TGTGCCAGCAGTTATGCGCGACAGGGTGCCCACAATGAGCAGTTCTTC.

The chain carries TRBV2 and TRBJ1-2, with 7 bases that match TRBD1. The CDR3 sequence is 14 residues long. Germline CDR1 is SNHLY and CDR2 is FYNNEI. V lost 6 bases to trimming and J lost 6 bases; unmatched junction nucleotides: 10. The DNA for the CDR3 is TGTGCCAGCAGCCTAACAGGGGTTCCAAATGGCTACACCTTC. This translates into CASSLTGVPNGYTF.

The CDR3 DNA is TGTGCCAGCAGCCAAGCGGTGGAGACCCAGTACTTC. Amino acid sequence: CASSQAVETQYF. The rearrangement links TRBV3-1 to TRBJ2-5; D remains unclear. CDR1 and CDR2 from the germline V gene are LGHDT and YNNKEL (reference sequence). Trimming took off 1 base at V and 5 bases at J, with 5 bases between the two ends. This CDR3 has 12 residues.